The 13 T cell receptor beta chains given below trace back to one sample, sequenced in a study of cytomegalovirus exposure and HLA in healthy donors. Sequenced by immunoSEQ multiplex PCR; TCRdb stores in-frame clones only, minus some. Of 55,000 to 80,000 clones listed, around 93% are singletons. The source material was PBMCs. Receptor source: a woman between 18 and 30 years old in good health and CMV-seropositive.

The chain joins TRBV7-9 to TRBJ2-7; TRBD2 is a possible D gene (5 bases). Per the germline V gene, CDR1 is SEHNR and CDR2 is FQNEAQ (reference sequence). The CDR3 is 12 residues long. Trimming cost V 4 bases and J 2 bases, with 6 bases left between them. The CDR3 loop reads CASSSGTYEQYF. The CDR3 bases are TGTGCCAGCAGCTCCGGGACCTACGAGCAGTACTTC.

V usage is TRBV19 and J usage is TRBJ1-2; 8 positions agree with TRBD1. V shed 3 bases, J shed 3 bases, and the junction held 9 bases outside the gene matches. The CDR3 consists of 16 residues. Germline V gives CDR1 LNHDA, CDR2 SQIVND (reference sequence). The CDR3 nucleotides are TGTGCCAGTAGTATCACATGGACAGGGCGTGACTATGGCTACACCTTC. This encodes CASSITWTGRDYGYTF.

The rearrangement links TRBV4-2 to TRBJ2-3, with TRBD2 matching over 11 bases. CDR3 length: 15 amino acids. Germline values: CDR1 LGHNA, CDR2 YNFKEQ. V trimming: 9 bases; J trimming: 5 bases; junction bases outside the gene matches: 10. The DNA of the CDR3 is TGTGCCAGTGAGATTAGCGGGGGGGCAAAAGATACGCAGTATTTT. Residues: CASEISGGAKDTQYF.

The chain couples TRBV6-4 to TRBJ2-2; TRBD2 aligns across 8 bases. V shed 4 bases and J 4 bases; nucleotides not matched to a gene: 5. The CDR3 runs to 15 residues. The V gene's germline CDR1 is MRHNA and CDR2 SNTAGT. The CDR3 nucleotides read TGTGCCAGCAGTGCCTTAGCGGGATCCACCGGGGAGCTGTTTTTT. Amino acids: CASSALAGSTGELFF.

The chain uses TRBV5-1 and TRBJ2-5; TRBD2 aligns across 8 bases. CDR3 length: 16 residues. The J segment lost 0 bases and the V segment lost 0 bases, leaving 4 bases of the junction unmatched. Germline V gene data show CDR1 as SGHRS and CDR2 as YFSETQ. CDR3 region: CASSLAGGPYQETQYF. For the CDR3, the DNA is TGCGCCAGCAGCTTGGCGGGGGGGCCGTACCAAGAGACCCAGTACTTC.

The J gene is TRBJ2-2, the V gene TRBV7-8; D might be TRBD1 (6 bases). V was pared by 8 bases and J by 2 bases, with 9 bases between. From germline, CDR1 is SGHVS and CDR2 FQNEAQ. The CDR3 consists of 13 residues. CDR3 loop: CASGGRNTGELFF. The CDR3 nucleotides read TGTGCCAGCGGGGGCAGAAACACCGGGGAGCTGTTTTTT.

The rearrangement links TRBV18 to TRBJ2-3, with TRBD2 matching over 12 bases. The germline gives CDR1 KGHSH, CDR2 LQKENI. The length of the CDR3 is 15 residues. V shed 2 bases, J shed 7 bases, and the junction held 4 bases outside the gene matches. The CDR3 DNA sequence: TGTGCCAGCTCACCAGGACTAGCGGGATCAAATACGCAGTATTTT. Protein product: CASSPGLAGSNTQYF.

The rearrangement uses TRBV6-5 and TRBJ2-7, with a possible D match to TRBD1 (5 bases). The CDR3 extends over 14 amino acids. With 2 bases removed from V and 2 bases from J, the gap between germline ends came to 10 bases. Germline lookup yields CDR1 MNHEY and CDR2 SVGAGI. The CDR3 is CASSYVGAPYEQYF. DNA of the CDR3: TGTGCCAGCAGTTACGTTGGGGCCCCCTACGAGCAGTACTTC.

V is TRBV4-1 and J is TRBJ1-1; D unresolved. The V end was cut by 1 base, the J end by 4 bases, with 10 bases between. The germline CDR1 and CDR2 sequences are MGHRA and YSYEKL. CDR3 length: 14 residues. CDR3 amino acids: CASSQAPSVTEAFF. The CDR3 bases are TGCGCCAGCAGCCAAGCCCCGAGCGTCACTGAAGCTTTCTTT.

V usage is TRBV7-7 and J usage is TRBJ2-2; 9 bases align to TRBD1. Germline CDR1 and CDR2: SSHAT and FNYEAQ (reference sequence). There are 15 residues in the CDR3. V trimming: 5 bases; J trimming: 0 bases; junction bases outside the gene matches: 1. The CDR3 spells CASSRQGANTGELFF. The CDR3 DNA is TGTGCCAGCAGCCGACAGGGGGCGAACACCGGGGAGCTGTTTTTT.

The CDR3 here is CATKIQAYNSPLHF. The CDR3 nucleotides are TGTGCCACCAAAATCCAGGCGTACAATTCACCCCTCCACTTT. The V call is TRBV6-5, the J call TRBJ1-6; D unclear. Germline assignment: CDR1 MNHEY and CDR2 SVGAGI. The CDR3 consists of 14 residues. The V and J ends lost 10 bases and 7 bases respectively, with 17 bases between them.

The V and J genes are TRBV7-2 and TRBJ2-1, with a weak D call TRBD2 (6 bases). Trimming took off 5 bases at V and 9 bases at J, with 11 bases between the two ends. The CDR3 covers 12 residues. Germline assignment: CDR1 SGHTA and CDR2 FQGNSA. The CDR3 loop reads CASSLLAAEQFF. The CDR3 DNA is TGTGCCAGCAGCCTACTAGCCGCTGAGCAGTTCTTC. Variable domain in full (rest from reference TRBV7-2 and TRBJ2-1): GAGVSQSPSNKVTEKGKDVELRCDPISGHTALYWYRQSLGQGLEFLIYFQGNSAPDKSGLPSDRFSAERTGGSVSTLTIQRTQQEDSAVYLCASSLLAAEQFFGPGTRLTVL.

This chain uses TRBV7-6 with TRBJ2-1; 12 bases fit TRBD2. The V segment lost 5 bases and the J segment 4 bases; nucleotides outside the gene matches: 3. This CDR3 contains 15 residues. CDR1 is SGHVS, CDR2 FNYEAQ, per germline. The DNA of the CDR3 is TGTGCCAGCAGCCAGACTAGCGGGGGATACAATGAGCAGTTCTTC. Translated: CASSQTSGGYNEQFF.